This TCR beta chain was observed in a study of T cells after yellow fever vaccination. Study-wide background: Low-cell-number fractions were prepared with SMART-Seq v4 Ultra Low Input.

A universal primer site and UMIs were added as TCR cDNA was made by 5'RACE template switching. TCRdb fed the 5' RACE reads into MiXCR, producing one record per CDR3 protein. The data hold fewer than 500,000 distinct CDR3 sequences, with around 20% observed a single time. General study findings and limits: There was a small share of clonotypes that showed up in both the CD4 and CD8 compartments.

With 5 bases clipped from V and 0 bases from J, the junction kept 4 bases outside the gene matches. This CDR3 comprises 14 residues. Looked up from germline, CDR1 is DFQATT and CDR2 is SNEGSKA (reference sequence). The sample holds a few counts of this clonotype. Antigen unknown. The clonotype originates from a man younger than 35 who received the YFV17D yellow fever vaccine. Sequencing used PBMCs, obtained before the yellow fever booster vaccination. V usage is TRBV20-1 and J usage is TRBJ1-3; 7 bases fit TRBD1. The CDR3 DNA reads TGCAGTGCTCGGGGACAGATCTCTGGAAACACCATATATTTT. It is translated as CSARGQISGNTIYF.